Given below is one T cell receptor beta chain in context. The antigen is not known. This record belongs to a study of T cell responses to AZD1222 COVID-19 vaccine. Study information: Whether given at about 4 or about 12 weeks, second doses were pooled.

Findings of the study overall: Among those given AZD1222, only 6 or 7 were seropositive at baseline. Increased Spike-specific TCR breadth and depth were observed after two AZD1222 doses. Researchers took repertoire samples only after the peak T cell response had come.

The CDR3 consists of 17 residues. The V gene end was trimmed by 1 base and the J gene end by 6 bases; junction bases not matched to a gene: 9. The germline gives CDR1 SEHNR, CDR2 FQNEAQ (reference sequence). Here immunoSEQ multiplex PCR was the method, and the copy in TCRdb shows in-frame clones only, minus some. The data show about 56,000 clones, approximately 85% seen once. The sequencing here drew on peripheral blood, taken on day 0 of AZD1222 vaccination. The chain employs TRBV7-9 and TRBJ2-5, with TRBD2 identical over 12 bases. The source is an adult in good health. The CDR3 nucleotides read TGTGCCAGCAGCTTAGAAGTACTAGCGGGGGGAAAGAAGACCCAGTACTTC. Translated, it gives CASSLEVLAGGKKTQYF.